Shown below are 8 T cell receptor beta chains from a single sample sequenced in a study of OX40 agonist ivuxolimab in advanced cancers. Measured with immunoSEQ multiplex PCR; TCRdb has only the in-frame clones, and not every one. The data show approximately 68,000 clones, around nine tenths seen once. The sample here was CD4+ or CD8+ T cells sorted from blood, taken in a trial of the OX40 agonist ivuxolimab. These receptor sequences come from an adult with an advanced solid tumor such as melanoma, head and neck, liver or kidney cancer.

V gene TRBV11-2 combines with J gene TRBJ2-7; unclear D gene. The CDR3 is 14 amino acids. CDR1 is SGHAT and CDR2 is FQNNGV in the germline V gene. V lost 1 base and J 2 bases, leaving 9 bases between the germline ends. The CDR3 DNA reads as TGTGCCAGCAGCTTAGCTTTAGGGCCCTACGAGCAGTACTTC. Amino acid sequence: CASSLALGPYEQYF.

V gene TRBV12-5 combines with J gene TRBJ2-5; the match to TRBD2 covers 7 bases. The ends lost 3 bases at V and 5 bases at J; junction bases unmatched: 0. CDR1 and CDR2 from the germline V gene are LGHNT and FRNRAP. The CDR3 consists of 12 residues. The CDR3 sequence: CASGFGGETQYF. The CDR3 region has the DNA TGTGCTAGTGGTTTCGGGGGGGAGACCCAGTACTTC. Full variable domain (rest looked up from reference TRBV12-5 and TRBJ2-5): DARVTQTPRHKVTEMGQEVTMRCQPILGHNTVFWYRQTMMQGLELLAYFRNRAPLDDSGMPKDRFSAEMPDATLATLKIQPSEPRDSAVYFCASGFGGETQYFGPGTRLLVL.

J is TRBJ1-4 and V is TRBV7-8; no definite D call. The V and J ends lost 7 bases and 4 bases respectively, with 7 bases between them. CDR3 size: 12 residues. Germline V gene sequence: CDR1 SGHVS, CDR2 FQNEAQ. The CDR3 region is CASNSVNEKLFF. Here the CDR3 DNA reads TGTGCCAGCAACTCCGTTAATGAAAAACTGTTTTTT.

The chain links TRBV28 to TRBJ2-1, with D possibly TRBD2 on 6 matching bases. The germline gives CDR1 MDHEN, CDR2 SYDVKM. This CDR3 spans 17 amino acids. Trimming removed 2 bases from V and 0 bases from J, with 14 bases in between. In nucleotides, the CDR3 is TGTGCCAGCAGTTTAACGGGACTGGGAAGCTCCTACAATGAGCAGTTCTTC. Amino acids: CASSLTGLGSSYNEQFF.

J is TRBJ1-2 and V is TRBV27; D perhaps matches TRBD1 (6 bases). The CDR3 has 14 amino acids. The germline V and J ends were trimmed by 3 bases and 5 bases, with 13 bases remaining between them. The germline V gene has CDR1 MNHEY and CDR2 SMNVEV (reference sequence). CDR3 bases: TGTGCCAGCAGTTTCCTCGACAGGAGGTATGGCTACACCTTC. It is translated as CASSFLDRRYGYTF.

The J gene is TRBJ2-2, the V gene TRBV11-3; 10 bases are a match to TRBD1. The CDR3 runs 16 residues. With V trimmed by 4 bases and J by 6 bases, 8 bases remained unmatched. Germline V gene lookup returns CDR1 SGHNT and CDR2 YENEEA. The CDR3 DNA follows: TGTGCCAGCAGCTCGACCGGGACAGGGGTGGCCGGGGAGCTGTTTTTT. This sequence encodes CASSSTGTGVAGELFF. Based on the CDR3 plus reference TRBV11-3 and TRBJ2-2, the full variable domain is EAGVVQSPRYKIIEKKQPVAFWCNPISGHNTLYWYLQNLGQGPELLIRYENEEAVDDSQLPKDRFSAERLKGVDSTLKIQPAELGDSAVYLCASSSTGTGVAGELFFGEGSRLTVL.

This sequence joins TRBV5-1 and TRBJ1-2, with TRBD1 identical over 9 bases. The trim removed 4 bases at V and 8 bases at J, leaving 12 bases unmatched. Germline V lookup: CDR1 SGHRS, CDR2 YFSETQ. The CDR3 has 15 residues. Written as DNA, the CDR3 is TGCGCCAGCAGCAGCAAGGGACAGGGTGTAGGGGGCTACACCTTC. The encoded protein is CASSSKGQGVGGYTF.

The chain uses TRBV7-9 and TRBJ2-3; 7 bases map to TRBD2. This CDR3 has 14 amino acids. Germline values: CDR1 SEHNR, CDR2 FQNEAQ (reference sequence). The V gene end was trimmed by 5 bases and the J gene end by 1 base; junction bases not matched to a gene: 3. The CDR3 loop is CASSPLAGTDTQYF. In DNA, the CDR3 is TGTGCCAGCAGCCCCCTAGCGGGCACAGATACGCAGTATTTT. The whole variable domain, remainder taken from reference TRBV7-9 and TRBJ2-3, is DTGVSQNPRHKITKRGQNVTFRCDPISEHNRLYWYRQTLGQGPEFLTYFQNEAQLEKSRLLSDRFSAERPKGSFSTLEIQRTEQGDSAMYLCASSPLAGTDTQYFGPGTRLTVL.